Given below is one T cell receptor beta chain in context. Its target is not known. 13 Jbeta primers and 60 Vbeta primers were used for the PCR. Here immunoSEQ multiplex PCR was the method, and the copy in TCRdb shows in-frame clones only, minus some. Among 250,000 to 350,000 clones, 70% to 90% were seen once, and the ten largest hold approximately 2%. The ends were cut back, 2 bases at V and 0 bases at J, with 17 bases in the middle. CDR3 length: 18 amino acids. Germline V lookup: CDR1 MGHRA, CDR2 YSYEKL. This sample stems from a study of cytomegalovirus exposure and HLA in healthy donors. Overall study context: There were 70 million to 95 million unique TCRs (from HLA-typed donors) in an early data release. Study-level findings and limits: Presence/absence comparisons presumed near-even sequencing depth among donors. In a later analysis, TCR beta V- and J-gene trimming was associated with a missense DCLRE1C variant. In an earlier analysis, productive rearrangement rates for most beta V segments clustered near 87% or 30%.

The clonotype originates from a woman aged 18-29 years in good health and CMV-seronegative. The chain has TRBV4-1 and TRBJ1-5; D is uncertain. Input material: PBMCs. In nucleotides, the CDR3 is TGCGCCAGCAGCCAATTAACGGTGGGCTTGGATAGCAATCAGCCCCAGCATTTT. This codes for CASSQLTVGLDSNQPQHF.